The 16 T cell receptor beta chains presented below share a single source sample, sequenced in a study of blood T cell repertoires in COVID-19. This table comes from immunoSEQ multiplex PCR, and its TCRdb copy is limited to in-frame clones, with some not included. The table shows approximately 530,000 clones, with approximately 88% occurring only once. The sequenced sample consisted of peripheral blood. Receptors were obtained from a woman in her forties or fifties with COVID-19, enrolled during active disease.

This clone was counted only a few times. The rearrangement joins TRBV12-5 to TRBJ2-7; TRBD2 matches 7 bases. Germline V gives CDR1 LGHNT, CDR2 FRNRAP. V lost 3 bases, J lost 0 bases, and 5 bases stayed unmatched. This CDR3 spans 15 amino acids. CDR3 region: CASGFERGGSYEQYF. Here the CDR3 DNA reads TGTGCTAGTGGTTTCGAGCGGGGTGGCTCCTACGAGCAGTACTTC.

The rearrangement joins TRBV9 to TRBJ2-3; D gene ambiguous. CDR1 SGDLS and CDR2 YYNGEE come from the germline V gene. The CDR3 is 17 amino acids. V lost 0 bases and J 2 bases, leaving 16 bases between the germline ends. CDR3 amino acids: CASSVGGDLKPTDTQYF. The CDR3 DNA follows: TGTGCCAGCAGCGTAGGAGGCGACCTAAAGCCCACAGATACGCAGTATTTT.

This chain connects TRBV7-9 to TRBJ2-7; D is possibly TRBD2 (6 bases). Trimming took off 5 bases at V and 7 bases at J, with 12 bases between the two ends. Germline CDR1 reads SEHNR; CDR2 reads FQNEAQ (reference sequence). This CDR3 spans 12 amino acids. The CDR3 spells CASSPGGMEQYF. CDR3 nucleotides: TGTGCCAGCAGCCCCGGGGGTATGGAGCAGTACTTC.

This clone was counted only a few times. The chain recombines TRBV5-1 with TRBJ1-5; D is uncertain. Trimming removed 4 bases from V and 8 bases from J, with 13 bases in between. The germline CDR1 and CDR2 sequences are SGHRS and YFSETQ. The CDR3 is 13 amino acids. The CDR3 region is CASSIQSGEPQHF. DNA for the CDR3: TGCGCCAGCAGCATTCAATCCGGAGAGCCCCAGCATTTT.

The CDR3 is CASSPQGGAGNYGYTF. The CDR3 DNA is TGTGCCAGCAGCCCACAGGGGGGGGCCGGGAACTATGGCTACACCTTC. The chain employs TRBV7-2 and TRBJ1-2; 8 nucleotides align to TRBD1. V gave up 5 bases and J gave up 2 bases; unmatched junction bases: 10. Germline loops: CDR1 SGHTA, CDR2 FQGNSA. The length of the CDR3 is 16 residues.

The V call is TRBV15, the J call TRBJ1-5, with TRBD1 matching 7 bases. Losses at the gene ends were 2 bases for V and 6 bases for J; bases not matched to a gene: 13. The germline V gene encodes CDR1 LNHNV and CDR2 YYDKDF (reference sequence). The CDR3 totals 17 residues. DNA of the CDR3: TGTGCCACCAGCAGATCCCCTAATCGACAGGGAGGTCAGCCCCAGCATTTT. Protein: CATSRSPNRQGGQPQHF.

V gene TRBV5-1 combines with J gene TRBJ2-7, with 9 positions matching TRBD1. In germline, CDR1 is SGHRS, CDR2 YFSETQ. This CDR3 spans 18 amino acids. V gave up 0 bases and J gave up 8 bases; unmatched junction bases: 18. CDR3 loop: CASSLASHPGTGPSQQYF. The CDR3 coding sequence is TGCGCCAGCAGCTTGGCCTCCCACCCCGGGACAGGGCCCTCCCAGCAGTACTTC.

The chain employs TRBV5-1 and TRBJ2-5; 7 nucleotides align to TRBD1. The CDR3 covers 14 residues. V lost 5 bases and J lost 5; bases outside the gene matches: 9. The germline V gene has CDR1 SGHRS and CDR2 YFSETQ. The CDR3 spells CASRRQGAEETQYF. The CDR3 bases are TGCGCCAGCAGACGACAGGGAGCGGAGGAGACCCAGTACTTC.

Only a few counts were recorded for this clone. This chain connects TRBV6-5 to TRBJ1-2; D is perhaps TRBD1 (6 bases). V gave up 4 bases and J gave up 7 bases, with 19 bases separating them. Germline assignment: CDR1 MNHEY and CDR2 SVGAGI. The CDR3 spans 15 residues. CDR3 region: CASSFAGVQGTGYTF. The CDR3 DNA follows: TGTGCCAGCAGTTTTGCAGGGGTTCAGGGGACTGGCTACACCTTC.

This chain uses TRBV7-9 with TRBJ1-2; no firm D call. CDR3 size: 12 residues. The V end lost 8 bases, the J end lost 2 bases, and 9 bases lay between the germline ends. Germline CDR1 and CDR2: SEHNR and FQNEAQ (reference sequence). The CDR3 spells CASARRNYGYTF. CDR3 coding DNA: TGTGCCAGCGCTAGACGCAACTATGGCTACACCTTC.

This chain connects TRBV7-6 to TRBJ1-1, with a weak D call TRBD1 (5 bases). V lost 2 bases and J 1 base, leaving 23 bases between the germline ends. CDR1 and CDR2 from the germline V gene are SGHVS and FNYEAQ. The CDR3 extends over 19 amino acids. CDR3 in DNA: TGTGCCAGCAGCTTAACGGAGTTGGGGCTACTCTCCCGGAACACTGAAGCTTTCTTT. Its translation: CASSLTELGLLSRNTEAFF.

This sequence joins TRBV13 and TRBJ1-1; D gene unclear. V was trimmed by 7 bases and J by 0 bases, leaving 9 bases between them. The CDR3 totals 13 residues. Germline V gives CDR1 PRHDT, CDR2 FYEKMQ (reference sequence). CDR3 nucleotide sequence: TGTGCCAGCAAGATCGGGATGAACACTGAAGCTTTCTTT. Its translation is CASKIGMNTEAFF.

The chain uses TRBV10-3 and TRBJ2-7; 9 nucleotides line up with TRBD1. V shed 7 bases, J shed 5 bases, and the junction held 6 bases outside the gene matches. The germline CDR1 and CDR2 sequences are ENHRY and SYGVKD. This CDR3 is built from 13 residues. CDR3 DNA: TGTGCCATCACCCCGGGACAGGGAGACGAGCAGTACTTC. Protein product: CAITPGQGDEQYF.

The V and J genes are TRBV27 and TRBJ2-2; TRBD1 is a possible D gene (5 bases). The CDR3 spans 13 residues. V was clipped by 8 bases and J by 2 bases, with 9 bases between them. CDR1 and CDR2 (germline): MNHEY, SMNVEV (reference sequence). The CDR3 coding sequence is TGTGCCAGCGGAAGGGGCAACACCGGGGAGCTGTTTTTT. Amino acid sequence: CASGRGNTGELFF.

On this clone itself: Other DNA variants within this sample encode the same CDR3. This chain uses TRBV18 with TRBJ1-6; D unclear. The CDR3 sequence is 14 residues long. Trimming removed 6 bases at V and 0 bases at J, with 6 bases between. The V gene's germline CDR1 is KGHSH and CDR2 LQKENI. The CDR3, as DNA: TGTGCCAGCTCTCCCAGCTCCTATAATTCACCCCTCCACTTT. The encoded protein is CASSPSSYNSPLHF.

This sequence joins TRBV4-2 and TRBJ2-1; 11 positions agree with TRBD2. Germline values: CDR1 LGHNA, CDR2 YNFKEQ. CDR3 length: 19 amino acids. After removal of 0 bases from V and 4 bases from J, the junction contained 11 bases not matched to a gene. The CDR3 region is CASSQDPQATSGAYNEQFF. For the CDR3, the DNA is TGTGCCAGCAGCCAAGATCCCCAAGCGACTAGCGGGGCTTACAATGAGCAGTTCTTC.